The 27 T cell receptor beta chains below come from one sample, sequenced in a study of Tregs in tolerant kidney transplant recipients. Repertoires were generated with immunoSEQ multiplex PCR, while TCRdb's copy carries only in-frame clones and drops some. The sample carries 60,000 to 95,000 clones, about 98% recorded once. The source material was CD4+ T cells from blood, sampled before the transplant. All receptors come from a human donor who received a combined kidney and bone marrow transplant.

The chain joins TRBV2 to TRBJ2-7; 7 bases fit TRBD1. V lost 10 bases, J lost 6 bases, and 6 bases stayed unmatched. CDR3 length equals 11 residues. CDR1 is SNHLY, CDR2 FYNNEI, per germline. In DNA, the CDR3 is TGTGCCATGACAGGGTATGGCGAGCAGTACTTC. It encodes CAMTGYGEQYF.

This sequence joins TRBV9 and TRBJ1-6; possible D gene TRBD1, 6 bases. Germline V gene data show CDR1 as SGDLS and CDR2 as YYNGEE. The CDR3 consists of 17 residues. Trimming left V 4 bases short and J 7 bases short, with 21 bases between. CDR3 bases: TGTGCCAGCAGCCCTCAACTTATTGGGGGGGCCAATTCACCCCTCCACTTT. Protein: CASSPQLIGGANSPLHF.

The gene calls are TRBV7-9 and TRBJ1-1; a weak D match, TRBD1 (6 bases). V was shortened by 6 bases and J by 5 bases, with 16 bases between the two germline ends. Germline lookup yields CDR1 SEHNR and CDR2 FQNEAQ (reference sequence). The CDR3 extends over 14 amino acids. CDR3 region: CASSPQQGWTEAFF. The CDR3 nucleotides are TGTGCCAGCAGTCCCCAACAGGGATGGACTGAAGCTTTCTTT. The variable domain in full, completed from reference TRBV7-9 and TRBJ1-1, reads DTGVSQNPRHKITKRGQNVTFRCDPISEHNRLYWYRQTLGQGPEFLTYFQNEAQLEKSRLLSDRFSAERPKGSFSTLEIQRTEQGDSAMYLCASSPQQGWTEAFFGQGTRLTVV.

V is TRBV5-6 and J is TRBJ2-3, with 8 nucleotides matching TRBD2. CDR3 length: 17 residues. The V segment lost 4 bases and the J segment 3 bases; nucleotides outside the gene matches: 13. The germline gives CDR1 SGHDT, CDR2 YYEEEE. The CDR3 DNA reads TGTGCCAGCAGCCTACGCCTCGGGAGGGCCGTTACAGATACGCAGTATTTT. This translates into CASSLRLGRAVTDTQYF. The entire variable domain, with the rest obtained from reference TRBV5-6 and TRBJ2-3, is as follows: DAGVTQSPTHLIKTRGQQVTLRCSPKSGHDTVSWYQQALGQGPQFIFQYYEEEERQRGNFPDRFSGHQFPNYSSELNVNALLLGDSALYLCASSLRLGRAVTDTQYFGPGTRLTVL.

This chain uses TRBV30 with TRBJ1-5; D is unresolved. The V end was cut by 0 bases, the J end by 5 bases, with 17 bases between. The CDR3 has 16 residues. Germline V lookup: CDR1 GTSNPN, CDR2 SVGIG (reference sequence). The CDR3 DNA reads as TGTGCCTGGAGTGTCTTTAGGCCGACTGAGGATCAGCCCCAGCATTTT. It codes for CAWSVFRPTEDQPQHF.

The chain recombines TRBV18 with TRBJ1-1; possibly TRBD1 for D (5 bases). The CDR3 is 14 residues long. Germline loops: CDR1 KGHSH, CDR2 LQKENI. The V end lost 7 bases, the J end lost 7 bases, and 19 bases lay between the germline ends. The CDR3 coding sequence is TGTGCCAGCTGGGCCACCGGGGGAGCCTTTGAAGCTTTCTTT. It is translated as CASWATGGAFEAFF.

The chain employs TRBV5-1 and TRBJ1-1; a weak D match, TRBD1 (6 bases). Trimming cost V 5 bases and J 5 bases, with 16 bases left between them. The CDR3 has 14 residues. Germline CDR1 reads SGHRS; CDR2 reads YFSETQ. CDR3 loop: CASSSNRDLTEAFF. The CDR3 DNA follows: TGCGCCAGCAGTTCCAACAGGGACCTAACTGAAGCTTTCTTT. The full variable domain, completed using reference TRBV5-1 and TRBJ1-1, is KAGVTQTPRYLIKTRGQQVTLSCSPISGHRSVSWYQQTPGQGLQFLFEYFSETQRNKGNFPGRFSGRQFSNSRSEMNVSTLELGDSALYLCASSSNRDLTEAFFGQGTRLTVV.

J is TRBJ2-4 and V is TRBV6-5; 10 nucleotides align to TRBD2. Unmatched junction bases numbered 1, after V lost 5 bases and J lost 6 bases. Germline V gene lookup returns CDR1 MNHEY and CDR2 SVGAGI. This CDR3 region has 13 residues. The CDR3 loop reads CASSGTSVNIQYF. The CDR3 nucleotides are TGTGCCAGCAGTGGGACTAGCGTAAACATTCAGTACTTC.

The V and J genes are TRBV7-2 and TRBJ2-7; 7 bases fit TRBD2. J gave up 2 bases and V 2 bases, and 3 bases lay outside the gene matches. This CDR3 is built from 14 residues. Germline V CDR1 and CDR2: SGHTA, FQGNSA. The CDR3 loop reads CASSLPSGAYEQYF. CDR3 bases: TGTGCCAGCAGCTTACCCAGCGGGGCCTACGAGCAGTACTTC.

Notes on this clone: One junction end disagrees with the germline gene, perhaps due to a read error. The rearrangement links TRBV7-2 to TRBJ1-6; TRBD1 matches at 8 bases. The length of the CDR3 is 15 residues. Germline loops: CDR1 SGHTA, CDR2 FQGNSA. The CDR3 nucleotides read TGTGCCAGCAGCTTAGGGTGGACAGGGCTCTCCACGGCCAACTTT. It encodes CASSLGWTGLSTANF. The whole variable domain, filled in from reference TRBV7-2 and TRBJ1-6, reads GAGVSQSPSNKVTEKGKDVELRCDPISGHTALYWYRQSLGQGLEFLIYFQGNSAPDKSGLPSDRFSAERTGGSVSTLTIQRTQQEDSAVYLCASSLGWTGLSTANFGNGTRLTVT.

The V gene is TRBV5-1, the J gene TRBJ1-2; D call uncertain. CDR3 length: 14 residues. Germline V gene data show CDR1 as SGHRS and CDR2 as YFSETQ. V was trimmed by 7 bases and J by 6 bases, leaving 19 bases between them. The CDR3 region is CASRETTGGDGYTF. The CDR3 region has the DNA TGCGCCAGCCGAGAAACGACGGGAGGAGATGGCTACACCTTC. The complete variable domain, with remaining parts taken from reference TRBV5-1 and TRBJ1-2, reads KAGVTQTPRYLIKTRGQQVTLSCSPISGHRSVSWYQQTPGQGLQFLFEYFSETQRNKGNFPGRFSGRQFSNSRSEMNVSTLELGDSALYLCASRETTGGDGYTFGSGTRLTVV.

V is TRBV7-3 and J is TRBJ1-2; 8 positions agree with TRBD1. Per germline, CDR1 SGHTA and CDR2 FQGTGA. The V segment lost 2 bases and the J segment 4 bases; nucleotides outside the gene matches: 6. The CDR3 sequence is 15 residues long. The CDR3 region has the DNA TGTGCCAGCAGCTTATTGACAGGGGAGGGCTATGGCTACACCTTC. This codes for CASSLLTGEGYGYTF.

The chain joins TRBV7-2 to TRBJ2-7; D uncertain. V dropped 0 bases and J dropped 9 bases, with 12 bases sitting between them. The germline V gene encodes CDR1 SGHTA and CDR2 FQGNSA. The length of the CDR3 is 13 residues. This CDR3 reads CASSLAIRSGQYF. CDR3 bases: TGTGCCAGCAGCTTAGCGATCCGATCGGGGCAGTACTTC.

The V call is TRBV5-8, the J call TRBJ1-4; D call uncertain. Germline CDR1 is SGHTS and CDR2 is YDEGEE. With 8 bases removed from V and 5 bases from J, the gap between germline ends came to 16 bases. The CDR3 totals 14 residues. The CDR3 region is CASNPESRNEKLFF. The CDR3 bases are TGTGCCAGTAACCCAGAATCGCGGAATGAAAAACTGTTTTTT.

This clone appeared a few times. The same CDR3 can be traced to other DNA sequences in this sample. The chain is built from TRBV6-1 and TRBJ1-1, with D perhaps TRBD1 (5 bases). The V end was cut by 3 bases, the J end by 5 bases, with 10 bases between. The CDR3 spans 13 residues. Germline CDR1 reads MNHNS; CDR2 reads SASEGT. The DNA for the CDR3 is TGTGCCAGCAGTGAGGGGCGAGGAACTGAAGCTTTCTTT. As protein: CASSEGRGTEAFF.

The chain combines TRBV20-1 with TRBJ2-7, with TRBD2 matching over 9 bases. Germline V gene lookup returns CDR1 DFQATT and CDR2 SNEGSKA (reference sequence). With 4 bases clipped from V and 13 bases from J, the junction kept 8 bases outside the gene matches. The CDR3 totals 11 residues. CDR3 amino acids: CSAIASGNKYF. The CDR3 DNA reads TGCAGTGCTATAGCTAGCGGGAATAAATACTTC.

The rearrangement joins TRBV7-2 to TRBJ2-5; 7 bases match TRBD1. CDR3 length equals 14 residues. Germline CDR1 is SGHTA and CDR2 is FQGNSA. J lost 8 bases, V lost 5 bases, and 11 bases had no gene match. CDR3 DNA sequence: TGTGCCAGCAGCCCGACAGGGAGCGTCGGCACCCAGTACTTC. This encodes CASSPTGSVGTQYF.

This clone has a single count. This rearrangement joins TRBV10-3 to TRBJ2-1; tentative D call: TRBD2 (5 bases). Between the trimmed V and J ends, which lost 8 bases and 6 bases, there was a span of 14 bases. From germline, CDR1 is ENHRY and CDR2 SYGVKD. The CDR3 has 13 residues. The CDR3 coding sequence is TGTGCCATCGGAGGTAACCCCATCAATGAGCAGTTCTTC. This codes for CAIGGNPINEQFF.

This clone was seen once. The rearrangement joins TRBV7-9 to TRBJ2-3; 16 bases match TRBD2. The trim removed 6 bases at V and 0 bases at J, leaving 9 bases unmatched. This CDR3 is built from 19 residues. Germline V CDR1 and CDR2: SEHNR, FQNEAQ (reference sequence). The chain's CDR3 is CASRIPPGLAGGSTDTQYF. The CDR3, as DNA: TGTGCCAGCAGAATCCCGCCGGGACTAGCGGGGGGGAGCACAGATACGCAGTATTTT.

The rearrangement joins TRBV30 to TRBJ2-5, with 11 nucleotides matching TRBD2. The length of the CDR3 is 18 residues. V gave up 4 bases and J gave up 1 base; unmatched junction bases: 14. Germline V gene data show CDR1 as GTSNPN and CDR2 as SVGIG (reference sequence). CDR3 nucleotide sequence: TGTGCCTGGATAGGCCCGGGACTAGCGGCGATTATCCAAGAGACCCAGTACTTC. Protein: CAWIGPGLAAIIQETQYF.

V usage is TRBV2 and J usage is TRBJ2-5, with a possible D match to TRBD1 (6 bases). This CDR3 is built from 15 residues. Germline V gene lookup returns CDR1 SNHLY and CDR2 FYNNEI. With 6 bases removed from V and 1 base from J, the gap between germline ends came to 15 bases. This CDR3 reads CASSQLVGGQETQYF. In DNA, the CDR3 is TGTGCCAGCAGCCAGTTAGTAGGGGGCCAAGAGACCCAGTACTTC.

V is TRBV11-2 and J is TRBJ2-5, with TRBD2 matching 10 bases. V dropped 7 bases and J dropped 4; count of bases not matched to a gene: 6. This CDR3 spans 14 amino acids. Germline V lookup: CDR1 SGHAT, CDR2 FQNNGV. The CDR3 loop is CASTGLAVRETQYF. The CDR3 DNA reads as TGTGCCAGCACCGGACTAGCGGTGCGAGAGACCCAGTACTTC.

This chain joins TRBV6-1 and TRBJ2-7; 8 bases fit TRBD1. CDR1 and CDR2 from the germline V gene are MNHNS and SASEGT. Trimming at V came to 6 bases and at J to 0 bases, leaving 7 bases not matched to a gene. The CDR3 runs 15 residues. CDR3 sequence: CASRTRQGSSYEQYF. The CDR3 region has the DNA TGTGCCAGCAGAACTCGACAGGGGAGCTCCTACGAGCAGTACTTC.

The chain recombines TRBV5-6 with TRBJ2-2, with 7 bases identical to TRBD1. V was clipped by 6 bases and J by 4 bases; unmatched bases: 21. CDR1 is SGHDT, CDR2 YYEEEE, per germline. The CDR3 runs 19 residues. Here the CDR3 DNA reads TGTGCCAGCAAAAACAGGGGAGCCTACCCCTCTCCCCTCACCGGGGAGCTGTTTTTT. Protein: CASKNRGAYPSPLTGELFF.

Note on this clone: The sample contains more than one DNA sequence encoding this CDR3. The genes are TRBV2 and TRBJ2-1, with 10 bases fitting TRBD2. V shed 1 base, J shed 6 bases, and the junction held 0 bases outside the gene matches. The CDR3 totals 14 residues. Looked up from germline, CDR1 is SNHLY and CDR2 is FYNNEI. Here the CDR3 DNA reads TGTGCCAGCAGTGAAGGACTAGCGGGCAATGAGCAGTTCTTC. Translated, it gives CASSEGLAGNEQFF.

This chain joins TRBV18 and TRBJ2-7, with 8 bases lining up with TRBD1. CDR1 KGHSH and CDR2 LQKENI come from the germline V gene. This CDR3 has 13 amino acids. The J segment lost 8 bases and the V segment lost 3 bases, leaving 6 bases of the junction unmatched. CDR3 amino acids: CASSPGQGTKQYF. CDR3 in DNA: TGTGCCAGCTCACCCGGACAGGGTACGAAGCAGTACTTC.

V usage is TRBV25-1 and J usage is TRBJ2-2; 10 nucleotides align to TRBD1. Germline V CDR1 and CDR2: MGHDK, SYGVNS. The J segment lost 4 bases and the V segment lost 6 bases, leaving 8 bases of the junction unmatched. CDR3 size: 16 residues. The CDR3 region has the DNA TGTGCCAGCAGCCCCCTATGGACAGGGGGCACCGGGGAGCTGTTTTTT. Translation: CASSPLWTGGTGELFF.